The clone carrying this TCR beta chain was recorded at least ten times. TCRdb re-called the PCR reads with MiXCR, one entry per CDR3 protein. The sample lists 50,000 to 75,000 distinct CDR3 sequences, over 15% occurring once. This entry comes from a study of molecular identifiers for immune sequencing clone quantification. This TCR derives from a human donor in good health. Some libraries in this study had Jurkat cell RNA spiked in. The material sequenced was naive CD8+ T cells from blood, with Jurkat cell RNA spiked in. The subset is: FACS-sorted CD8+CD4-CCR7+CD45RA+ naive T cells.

The CDR3 here is CASRNSGSIHEQYF. The CDR3 DNA reads TGTGCCAGCAGAAATAGCGGGAGTATCCACGAGCAGTACTTC. The chain combines TRBV27 with TRBJ2-7; TRBD2 matches at 9 bases. Looked up from germline, CDR1 is MNHEY and CDR2 is SMNVEV (reference sequence). The CDR3 consists of 14 residues. The trim removed 6 bases at V and 5 bases at J, leaving 8 bases unmatched.